This T cell receptor (beta chain) was captured by sequencing in a study of cytomegalovirus exposure and HLA in healthy donors. Whole-study context: Unique TCRs from HLA-typed donors, 80 million to 100 million of them, were held in an early data release. Falling in the Caucasian-associated ancestry cluster were 81% of about 400 genotyped donors.

Study conclusions and caveats: Association of a missense DCLRE1C variant with TCR beta V- and J-gene trimming was reported in a later analysis. In an earlier analysis, in approximately 570 donors, most V segments appeared productive either ~90% or ~30% of the time.

V gave up 4 bases and J gave up 4 bases; unmatched junction bases: 9. CDR3 length: 16 residues. Germline loops: CDR1 SGDLS, CDR2 YYNGEE. This clone was seen a few times. What it recognizes is unknown. Primers included in the PCR were 60 Vbeta and 13 Jbeta primers. The protocol was immunoSEQ multiplex PCR, while the TCRdb copy is restricted to in-frame clones and leaves out a portion. The sample records 100,000 or so clones, about 81% being singletons. The genes are TRBV9 and TRBJ2-7; 12 bases line up with TRBD2. Sequenced: PBMCs. The clonotype comes from a man younger than 45 in good health and CMV-seronegative. The CDR3: CASSPPHTSGGYEQYF. The DNA for the CDR3 is TGTGCCAGCAGCCCTCCCCATACTAGCGGGGGGTACGAGCAGTACTTC.